The rows below give T cell receptor beta chains drawn from one sample of a study of OX40 agonist ivuxolimab in advanced cancers. Sequencing was performed with immunoSEQ multiplex PCR; in TCRdb, only in-frame clones are kept and a portion is missing. This sample has some 20,000 clones, with over 75% found just once. Sample: CD4+ or CD8+ T cells sorted from blood, taken in a trial of the OX40 agonist ivuxolimab. These receptors all come from an adult with an advanced solid tumor such as melanoma, head and neck, liver or kidney cancer. The conserved cysteine and the conserved F or W are not part of the CDR3 here. Not every row has a clone size; where given, it reads once, few, many or a size class.

length | V | size | CDR3
11 | TRBV5-6 | - | ASSLRGRDIQY
13 | TRBV2 | - | ASRVSGGEPYGQY
14 | TRBV7-9 | - | ASSLAASGGYHEQY
15 | TRBV9 | - | ASSVKKTGGSYNEQF
14 | TRBV4-3 | - | ASSQDVAGGANVLT
11 | TRBV13 | few | ASSEDWGYEQF
14 | TRBV15 | medium-sized | ATSRDGTSGYNEQF
12 | TRBV7-9 | - | ASSSQSRGYEQY
8 | TRBV29-1 | - | SVFRTGYT
10 | TRBV2 | - | ASSEYVGDQF
15 | TRBV9 | - | ASSAPAGLSPYYGYT
15 | TRBV15 | - | ATSRDKGQETDGELF
11 | TRBV27 | - | ASSLGGHNEQF
10 | TRBV2 | - | ASSPAGAGYT
14 | TRBV5-1 | - | ASSPLPGTYQETQY
15 | TRBV10-2 | - | ASSGRTSGSHYNEQF
11 | TRBV6-5 | few | ATSTGDNQPQH
10 | TRBV29-1 | - | SVYPRGNEQF
11 | TRBV4-2 | - | ASSRTAYNEQF
12 | TRBV29-1 | - | SVGKAGSDQPQH
14 | TRBV15 | - | ATSRDQQGDGNTIY
15 | TRBV2 | - | ASSPRGLAPIGETQY
10 | TRBV11-2 | - | ASSPSGETQY
13 | TRBV6-1 | few | ASSEWGAGNTEAF
16 | TRBV4-1 | - | ASSVRGRGGLGTDTQY
11 | TRBV2 | - | ASSEWAGNTIY
13 | TRBV4-3 | - | ASSPAFRTYNEQF
11 | TRBV19 | few | ASGDRGYNEQF
12 | TRBV15 | - | ATSQGTGDNEQF
14 | TRBV19 | - | ASSIIHRVGYNEQF
15 | TRBV19 | few | ASSISDRDPNTGELF
10 | TRBV7-6 | few | ASSLGAGELF
12 | TRBV27 | - | ASSYVGGTDTQY
14 | TRBV6-1 | few | ASSEEPGQGDSPLH
11 | TRBV27 | - | ASSLDRANEQF
11 | TRBV6-5 | - | ASSEQGNTEAF
13 | TRBV27 | - | ASSVFSSSYNEQF
13 | TRBV9 | once | ASSPRTSGAETQY
11 | TRBV6-6 | - | ASSYSKGDGYT
12 | TRBV4-1 | - | ASSQGDGNEKLF
11 | TRBV6-6 | - | ASRVILNQPQH